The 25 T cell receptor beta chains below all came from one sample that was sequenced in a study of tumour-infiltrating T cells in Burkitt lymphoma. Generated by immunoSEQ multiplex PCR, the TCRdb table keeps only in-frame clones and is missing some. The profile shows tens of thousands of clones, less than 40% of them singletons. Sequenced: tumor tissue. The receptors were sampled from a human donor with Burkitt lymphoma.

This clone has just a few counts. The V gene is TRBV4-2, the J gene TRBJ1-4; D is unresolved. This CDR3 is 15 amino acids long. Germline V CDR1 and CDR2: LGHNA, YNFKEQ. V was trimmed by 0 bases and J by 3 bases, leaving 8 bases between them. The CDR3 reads CASSQDVVANEKLFF. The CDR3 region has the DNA TGTGCCAGCAGCCAAGACGTAGTAGCTAATGAAAAACTGTTTTTT.

This CDR3 reads CASSRTGGAYEQYF. In DNA form, the CDR3 reads TGTGCCAGCTCACGGACAGGGGGAGCCTACGAGCAGTACTTC. The chain combines TRBV18 with TRBJ2-7; 10 nucleotides align to TRBD1. From germline, CDR1 is KGHSH and CDR2 LQKENI. The CDR3 has 14 amino acids. V trimming: 4 bases; J trimming: 2 bases; junction bases outside the gene matches: 2.

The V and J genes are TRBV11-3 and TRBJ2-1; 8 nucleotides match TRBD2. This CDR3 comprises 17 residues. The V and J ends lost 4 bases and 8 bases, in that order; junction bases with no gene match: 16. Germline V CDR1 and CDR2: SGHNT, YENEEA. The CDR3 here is CASSSGAGTRGAHEQFF. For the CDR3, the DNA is TGTGCCAGCAGCTCCGGGGCTGGGACTAGGGGTGCCCATGAGCAGTTCTTC.

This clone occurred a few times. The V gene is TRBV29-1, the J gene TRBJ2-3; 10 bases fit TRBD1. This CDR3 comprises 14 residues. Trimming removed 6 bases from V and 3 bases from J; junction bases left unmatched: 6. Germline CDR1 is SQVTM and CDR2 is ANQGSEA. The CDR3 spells CSVSRDRGTDTQYF. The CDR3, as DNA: TGCAGCGTCTCGAGGGACAGGGGTACAGATACGCAGTATTTT.

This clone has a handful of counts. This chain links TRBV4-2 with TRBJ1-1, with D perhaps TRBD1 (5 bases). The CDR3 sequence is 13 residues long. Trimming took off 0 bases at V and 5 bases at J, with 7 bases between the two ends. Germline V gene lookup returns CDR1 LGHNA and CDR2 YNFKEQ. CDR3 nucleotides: TGTGCCAGCAGCCAAGATTGGGGGACTGAAGCTTTCTTT. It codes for CASSQDWGTEAFF.

This CDR3 is CAWSWLGQTQETQYF. The CDR3 DNA sequence: TGTGCCTGGAGTTGGTTGGGACAGACCCAAGAGACCCAGTACTTC. V is TRBV30 and J is TRBJ2-5; TRBD1 matches 7 bases. CDR3 size: 15 residues. CDR1 is GTSNPN, CDR2 SVGIG, per germline (reference sequence). Trimming removed 2 bases from V and 1 base from J; junction bases left unmatched: 7.

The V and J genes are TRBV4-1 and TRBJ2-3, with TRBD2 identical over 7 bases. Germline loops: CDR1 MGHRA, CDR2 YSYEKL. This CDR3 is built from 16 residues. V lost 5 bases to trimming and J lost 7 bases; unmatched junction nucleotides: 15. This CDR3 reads CASSGELASERNTQYF. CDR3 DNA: TGCGCCAGCAGCGGAGAACTAGCGTCGGAAAGAAATACGCAGTATTTT.

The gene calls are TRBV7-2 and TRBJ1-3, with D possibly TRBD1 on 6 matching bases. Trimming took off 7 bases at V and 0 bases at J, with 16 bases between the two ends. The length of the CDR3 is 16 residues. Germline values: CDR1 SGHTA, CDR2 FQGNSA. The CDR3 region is CASTQPGQSSGNTIYF. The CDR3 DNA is TGTGCCAGCACTCAACCAGGACAGTCCTCTGGAAACACCATATATTTT.

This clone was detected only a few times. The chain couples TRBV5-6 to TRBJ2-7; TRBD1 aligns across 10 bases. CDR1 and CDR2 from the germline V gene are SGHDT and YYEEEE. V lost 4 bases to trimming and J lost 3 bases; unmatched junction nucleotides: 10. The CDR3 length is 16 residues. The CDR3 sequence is CASSLTGGQGRYEQYF. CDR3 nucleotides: TGTGCCAGCAGCCTAACCGGGGGACAGGGGCGCTACGAGCAGTACTTC.

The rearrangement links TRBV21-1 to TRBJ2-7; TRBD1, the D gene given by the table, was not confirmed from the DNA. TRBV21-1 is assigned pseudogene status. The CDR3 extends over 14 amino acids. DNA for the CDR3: TGTGCCAGCAACCGGGACAGGGATTGGTGGGAGCAGTACTTC. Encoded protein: CASNRDRDWWEQYF.

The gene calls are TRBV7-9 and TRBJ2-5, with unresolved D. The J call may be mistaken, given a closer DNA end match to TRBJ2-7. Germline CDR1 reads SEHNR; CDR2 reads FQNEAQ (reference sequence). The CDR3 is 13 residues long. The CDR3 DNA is TGTGCCAGCAGCTTGGGTACAACCTACGAGCAGTACTTC. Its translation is CASSLGTTYEQYF.

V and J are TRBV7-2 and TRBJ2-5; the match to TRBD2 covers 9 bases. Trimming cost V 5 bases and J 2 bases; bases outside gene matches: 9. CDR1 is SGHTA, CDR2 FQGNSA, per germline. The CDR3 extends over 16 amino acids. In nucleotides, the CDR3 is TGTGCCAGCAGCCCGGCGGCTCTAGCGGGACAAGAGACCCAGTACTTC. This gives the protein CASSPAALAGQETQYF.

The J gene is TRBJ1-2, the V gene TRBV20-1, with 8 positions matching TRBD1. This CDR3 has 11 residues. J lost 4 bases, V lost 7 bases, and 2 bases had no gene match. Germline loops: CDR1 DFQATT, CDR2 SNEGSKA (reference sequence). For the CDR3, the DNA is TGCAGTGTCGGGACAGGCTATGGCTACACCTTC. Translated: CSVGTGYGYTF.

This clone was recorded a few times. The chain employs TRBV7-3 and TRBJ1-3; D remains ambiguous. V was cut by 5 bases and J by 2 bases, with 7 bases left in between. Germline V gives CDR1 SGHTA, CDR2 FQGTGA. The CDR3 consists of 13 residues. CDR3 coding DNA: TGTGCCAGCAGCCCCGATCCTGGAAACACCATATATTTT. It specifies CASSPDPGNTIYF. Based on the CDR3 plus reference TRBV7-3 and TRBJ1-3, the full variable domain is GAGVSQTPSNKVTEKGKYVELRCDPISGHTALYWYRQSLGQGPEFLIYFQGTGAADDSGLPNDRFFAVRPEGSVSTLKIQRTERGDSAVYLCASSPDPGNTIYFGEGSWLTVV.

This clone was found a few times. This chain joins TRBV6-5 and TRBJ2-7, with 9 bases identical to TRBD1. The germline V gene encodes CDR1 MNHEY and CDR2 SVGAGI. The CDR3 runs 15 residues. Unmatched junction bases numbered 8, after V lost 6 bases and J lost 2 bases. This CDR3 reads CASSPDRDRAYEQYF. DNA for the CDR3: TGTGCCAGCAGCCCGGACCGGGACAGGGCCTACGAGCAGTACTTC.

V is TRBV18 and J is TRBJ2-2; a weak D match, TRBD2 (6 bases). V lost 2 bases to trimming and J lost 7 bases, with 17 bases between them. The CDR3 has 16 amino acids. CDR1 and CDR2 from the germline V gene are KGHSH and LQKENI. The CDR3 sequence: CASSPIAFGGVGELFF. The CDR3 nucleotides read TGTGCCAGCTCACCAATCGCATTTGGAGGGGTCGGGGAGCTGTTTTTT.

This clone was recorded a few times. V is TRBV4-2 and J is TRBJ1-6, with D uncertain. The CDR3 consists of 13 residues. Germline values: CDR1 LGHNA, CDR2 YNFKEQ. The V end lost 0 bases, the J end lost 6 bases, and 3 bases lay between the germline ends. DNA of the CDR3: TGTGCCAGCAGCCAAGATATTAATTCACCCCTCCACTTT. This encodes CASSQDINSPLHF.

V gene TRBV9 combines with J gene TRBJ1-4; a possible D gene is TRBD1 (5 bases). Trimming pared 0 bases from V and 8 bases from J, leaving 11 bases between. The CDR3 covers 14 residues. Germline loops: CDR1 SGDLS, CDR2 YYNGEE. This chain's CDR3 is CASSVEQGSEKLFF. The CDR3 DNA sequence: TGTGCCAGCAGCGTAGAGCAGGGTAGCGAAAAACTGTTTTTT.

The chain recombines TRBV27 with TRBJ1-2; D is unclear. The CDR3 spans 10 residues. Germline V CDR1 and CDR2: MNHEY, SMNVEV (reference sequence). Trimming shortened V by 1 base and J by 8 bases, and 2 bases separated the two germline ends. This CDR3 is CASSLWGYTF. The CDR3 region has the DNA TGTGCCAGCAGTTTATGGGGCTACACCTTC.

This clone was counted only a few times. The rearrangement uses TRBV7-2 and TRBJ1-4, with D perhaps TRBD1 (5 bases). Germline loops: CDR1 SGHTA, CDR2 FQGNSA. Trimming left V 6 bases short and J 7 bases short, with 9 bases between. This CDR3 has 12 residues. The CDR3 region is CASSSGREKLFF. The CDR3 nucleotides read TGTGCCAGCAGTTCGGGGCGTGAAAAACTGTTTTTT.

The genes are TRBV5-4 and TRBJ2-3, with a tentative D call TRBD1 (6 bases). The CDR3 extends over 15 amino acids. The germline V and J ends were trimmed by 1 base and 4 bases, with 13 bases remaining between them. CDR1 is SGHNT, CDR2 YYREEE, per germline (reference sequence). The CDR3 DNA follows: TGTGCCAGCAGCTTGCCGGAAAAGGGGGCAGATACGCAGTATTTT. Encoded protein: CASSLPEKGADTQYF.

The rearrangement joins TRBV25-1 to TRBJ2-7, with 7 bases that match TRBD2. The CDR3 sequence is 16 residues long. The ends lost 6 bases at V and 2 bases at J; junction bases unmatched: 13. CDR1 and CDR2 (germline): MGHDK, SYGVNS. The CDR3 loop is CASSPNAGLGAYEQYF. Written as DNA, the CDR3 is TGTGCCAGCAGCCCAAATGCCGGACTAGGCGCCTACGAGCAGTACTTC.

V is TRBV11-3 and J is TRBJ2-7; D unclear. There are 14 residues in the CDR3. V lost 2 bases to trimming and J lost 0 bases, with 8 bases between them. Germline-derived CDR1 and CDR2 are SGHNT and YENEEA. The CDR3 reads CASSLKESSYEQYF. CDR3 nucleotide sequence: TGTGCCAGCAGCTTAAAGGAGAGCTCCTACGAGCAGTACTTC.

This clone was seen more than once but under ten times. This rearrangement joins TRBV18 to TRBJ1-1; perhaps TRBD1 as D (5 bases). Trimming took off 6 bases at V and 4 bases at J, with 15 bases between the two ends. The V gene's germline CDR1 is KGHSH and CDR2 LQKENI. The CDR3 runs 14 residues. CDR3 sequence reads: CASSPGTEGTEAFF. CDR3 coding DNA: TGTGCCAGCTCCCCCGGGACGGAGGGCACTGAAGCTTTCTTT.

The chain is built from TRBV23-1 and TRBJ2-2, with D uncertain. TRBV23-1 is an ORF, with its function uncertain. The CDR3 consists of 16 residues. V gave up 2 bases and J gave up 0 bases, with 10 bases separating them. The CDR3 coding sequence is TGCGCCAGCAGTCAAAGGCGGCAGCCGAACACCGGGGAGCTGTTTTTT. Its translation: CASSQRRQPNTGELFF.